The clone carrying this T cell receptor beta chain came up once. This record belongs to a study of T cell responses to AZD1222 COVID-19 vaccine. Libraries were prepared by immunoSEQ multiplex PCR; TCRdb keeps only in-frame clonotypes and omits some of them. The sample includes 100,000 to 150,000 clones, about 89% of them seen just once. Germline V gene lookup returns CDR1 SGHNT and CDR2 YYREEE (reference sequence). There are 14 residues in the CDR3. Trimming pared 0 bases from V and 0 bases from J, leaving 6 bases between. The gene calls are TRBV5-4 and TRBJ1-2; TRBD1 is a possible D gene (5 bases). The starting material was peripheral blood, obtained on day 0 of AZD1222 vaccination. This clonotype was obtained from an adult in good health. In nucleotides, the CDR3 is TGTGCCAGCAGCTTGGGACAGTCTAACTATGGCTACACCTTC. It translates to CASSLGQSNYGYTF.